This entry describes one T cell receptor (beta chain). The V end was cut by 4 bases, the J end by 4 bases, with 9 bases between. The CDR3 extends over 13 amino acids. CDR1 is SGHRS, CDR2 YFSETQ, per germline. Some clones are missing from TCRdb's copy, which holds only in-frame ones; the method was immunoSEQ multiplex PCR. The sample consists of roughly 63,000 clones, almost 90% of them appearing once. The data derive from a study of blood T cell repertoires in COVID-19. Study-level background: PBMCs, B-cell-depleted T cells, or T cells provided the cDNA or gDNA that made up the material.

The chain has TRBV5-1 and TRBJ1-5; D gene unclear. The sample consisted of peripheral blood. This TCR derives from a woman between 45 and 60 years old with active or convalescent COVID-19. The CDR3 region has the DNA TGCGCCAGCAGCCCACAGCCGAATCAGCCCCAGCATTTT. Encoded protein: CASSPQPNQPQHF.